This entry is about one TCR beta chain. Its cognate antigen is unknown. The V gene's germline CDR1 is SNHLY and CDR2 FYNNEI. V lost 3 bases, J lost 9 bases, and 15 bases lay in between. This CDR3 region has 15 residues. TCRdb's copy holds only in-frame clones and misses some; the assay was immunoSEQ multiplex PCR. The table lists 81,000 or so clones, 84% of them singletons, with approximately 0.79% in the top ten. These data are taken from a study of radiotherapy plus CTLA-4 blockade in lung cancer. About the research overall: Disease control was achieved by just over 30% of patients, and objective responses by about 17%. Study-level findings and limits: Clones derived from tumor TCRs expanded in blood after radiotherapy plus ipilimumab.

The TCR was taken from a human donor with non-small cell lung cancer who had stable disease on radiotherapy plus ipilimumab. The chain links TRBV2 to TRBJ1-6; D is undetermined. The source was peripheral blood, collected from a patient treated with radiotherapy plus ipilimumab. CDR3 sequence: CASSDEGNRISPLHF. The CDR3 coding sequence is TGTGCCAGCAGTGATGAGGGCAATCGGATTTCACCCCTCCACTTT.